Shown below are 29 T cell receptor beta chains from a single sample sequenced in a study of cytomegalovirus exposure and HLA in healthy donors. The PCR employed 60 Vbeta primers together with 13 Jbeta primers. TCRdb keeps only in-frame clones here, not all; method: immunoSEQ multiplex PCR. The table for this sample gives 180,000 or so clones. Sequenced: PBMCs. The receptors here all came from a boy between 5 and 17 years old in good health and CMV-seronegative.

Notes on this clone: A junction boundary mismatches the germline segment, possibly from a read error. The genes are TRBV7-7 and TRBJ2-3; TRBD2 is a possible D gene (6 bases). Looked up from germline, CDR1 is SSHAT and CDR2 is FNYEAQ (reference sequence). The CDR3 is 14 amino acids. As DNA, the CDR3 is TGTGCTAGCAGCAACGCGGGGCTCGGAGATACGCAGTATTTT. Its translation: CASSNAGLGDTQYF.

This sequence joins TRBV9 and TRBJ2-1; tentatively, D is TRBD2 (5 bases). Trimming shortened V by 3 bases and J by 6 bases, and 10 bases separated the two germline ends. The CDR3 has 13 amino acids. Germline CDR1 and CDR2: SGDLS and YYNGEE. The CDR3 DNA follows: TGTGCCAGCAGCGCCGGACTCCCCAATGAGCAGTTCTTC. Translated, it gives CASSAGLPNEQFF.

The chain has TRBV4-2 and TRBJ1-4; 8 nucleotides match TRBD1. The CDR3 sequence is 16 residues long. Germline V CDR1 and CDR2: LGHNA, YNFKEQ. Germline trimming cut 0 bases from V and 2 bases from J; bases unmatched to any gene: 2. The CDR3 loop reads CASSQEGTGTNEKLFF. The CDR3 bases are TGTGCCAGCAGCCAAGAAGGGACAGGCACTAATGAAAAACTGTTTTTT.

The CDR3 nucleotides are TGCAGCGTACGTATGAGCTCCTACGAGCAGTACTTC. It translates to CSVRMSSYEQYF. The genes are TRBV29-1 and TRBJ2-7; D remains ambiguous. Germline CDR1 is SQVTM and CDR2 is ANQGSEA. Trimming took off 6 bases at V and 0 bases at J, with 9 bases between the two ends. The CDR3 has 12 amino acids.

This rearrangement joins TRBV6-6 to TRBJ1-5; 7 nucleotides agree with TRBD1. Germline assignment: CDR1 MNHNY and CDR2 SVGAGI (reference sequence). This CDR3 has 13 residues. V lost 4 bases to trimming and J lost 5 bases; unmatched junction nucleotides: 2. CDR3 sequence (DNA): TGTGCCAGCAGTTCCGGACAGGATCAGCCCCAGCATTTT. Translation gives CASSSGQDQPQHF.

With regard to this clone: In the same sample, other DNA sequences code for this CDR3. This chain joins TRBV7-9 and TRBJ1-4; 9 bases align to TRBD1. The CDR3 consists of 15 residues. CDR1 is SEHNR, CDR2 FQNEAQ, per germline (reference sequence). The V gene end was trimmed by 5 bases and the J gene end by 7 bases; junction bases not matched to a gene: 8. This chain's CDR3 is CASSPTGGVGEKLFF. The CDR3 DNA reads TGTGCCAGCAGCCCGACAGGGGGAGTCGGTGAAAAACTGTTTTTT. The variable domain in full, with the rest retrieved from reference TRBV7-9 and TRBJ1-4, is DTGVSQNPRHKITKRGQNVTFRCDPISEHNRLYWYRQTLGQGPEFLTYFQNEAQLEKSRLLSDRFSAERPKGSFSTLEIQRTEQGDSAMYLCASSPTGGVGEKLFFGSGTQLSVL.

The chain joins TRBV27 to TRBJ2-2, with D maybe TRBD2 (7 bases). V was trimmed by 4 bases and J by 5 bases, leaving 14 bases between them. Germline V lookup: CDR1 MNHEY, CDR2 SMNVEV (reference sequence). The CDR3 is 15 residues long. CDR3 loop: CASSWRGGPTGELFF. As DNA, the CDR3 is TGTGCCAGCAGTTGGAGGGGGGGCCCGACCGGGGAGCTGTTTTTT.

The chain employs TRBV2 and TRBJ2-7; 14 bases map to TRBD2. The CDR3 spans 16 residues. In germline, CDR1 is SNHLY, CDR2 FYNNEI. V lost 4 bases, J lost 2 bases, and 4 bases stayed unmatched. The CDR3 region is CASSGTSGGLPYEQYF. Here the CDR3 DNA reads TGTGCCAGCAGTGGGACTAGCGGGGGGTTACCCTACGAGCAGTACTTC.

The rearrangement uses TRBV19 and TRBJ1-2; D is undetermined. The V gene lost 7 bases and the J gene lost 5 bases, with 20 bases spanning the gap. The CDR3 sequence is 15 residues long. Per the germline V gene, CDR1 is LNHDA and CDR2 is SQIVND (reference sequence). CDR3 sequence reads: CASMPTFQELYGYTF. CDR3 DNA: TGTGCCAGTATGCCGACCTTCCAGGAATTATATGGCTACACCTTC.

The CDR3 DNA sequence: TGCGCCAGCAGCCTAGGACTAGCGGGGGGCTTCAGCACAGATACGCAGTATTTT. This gives the protein CASSLGLAGGFSTDTQYF. This sequence joins TRBV4-1 and TRBJ2-3, with TRBD2 identical over 14 bases. Germline loops: CDR1 MGHRA, CDR2 YSYEKL. The CDR3 spans 18 residues. V dropped 4 bases and J dropped 0; count of bases not matched to a gene: 6.

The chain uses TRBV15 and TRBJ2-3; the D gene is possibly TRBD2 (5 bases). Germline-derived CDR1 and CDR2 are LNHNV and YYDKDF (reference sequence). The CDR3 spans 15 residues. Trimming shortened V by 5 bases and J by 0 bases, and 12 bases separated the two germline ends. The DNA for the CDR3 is TGTGCCACCAGCGGGAGCCGAACTAGCACAGATACGCAGTATTTT. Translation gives CATSGSRTSTDTQYF.

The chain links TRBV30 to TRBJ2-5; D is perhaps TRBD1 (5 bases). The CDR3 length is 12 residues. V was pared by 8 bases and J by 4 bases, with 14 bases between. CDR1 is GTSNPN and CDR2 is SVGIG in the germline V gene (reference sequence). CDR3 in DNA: TGTGCCGAAAAGGGTAGGGGAGAGACCCAGTACTTC. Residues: CAEKGRGETQYF. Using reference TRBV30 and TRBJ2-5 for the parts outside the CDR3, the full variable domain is SQTIHQWPATLVQPVGSPLSLECTVEGTSNPNLYWYRQAAGRGLQLLFYSVGIGQISSEVPQNLSASRPQDRQFILSSKKLLLSDSGFYLCAEKGRGETQYFGPGTRLLVL.

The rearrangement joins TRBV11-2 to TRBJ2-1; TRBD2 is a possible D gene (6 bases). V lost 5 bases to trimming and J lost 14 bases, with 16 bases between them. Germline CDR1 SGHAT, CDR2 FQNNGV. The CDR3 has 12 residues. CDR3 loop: CASSRGRGREFF. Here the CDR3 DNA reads TGTGCCAGCAGCCGGGGACGGGGGAGAGAGTTCTTC.

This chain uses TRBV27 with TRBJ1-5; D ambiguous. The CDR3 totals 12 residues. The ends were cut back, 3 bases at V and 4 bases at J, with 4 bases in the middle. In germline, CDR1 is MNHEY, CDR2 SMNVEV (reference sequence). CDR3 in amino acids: CASSFQNQPQHF. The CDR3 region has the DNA TGTGCCAGCAGTTTCCAAAATCAGCCCCAGCATTTT.

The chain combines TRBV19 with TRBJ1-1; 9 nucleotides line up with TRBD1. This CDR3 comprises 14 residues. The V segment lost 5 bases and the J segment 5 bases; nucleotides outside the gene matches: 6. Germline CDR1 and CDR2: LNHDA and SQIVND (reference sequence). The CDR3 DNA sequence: TGTGCCAGTAGTGTGGGACAGGGAATAACTGAAGCTTTCTTT. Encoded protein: CASSVGQGITEAFF.

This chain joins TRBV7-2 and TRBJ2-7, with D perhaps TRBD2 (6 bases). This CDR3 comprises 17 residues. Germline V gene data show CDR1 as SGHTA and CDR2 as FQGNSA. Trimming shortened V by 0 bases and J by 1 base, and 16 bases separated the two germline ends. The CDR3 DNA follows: TGTGCCAGCAGCTTAGCAATGGGCCCGGGGAGGTCCTACGAGCAGTACTTC. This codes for CASSLAMGPGRSYEQYF.

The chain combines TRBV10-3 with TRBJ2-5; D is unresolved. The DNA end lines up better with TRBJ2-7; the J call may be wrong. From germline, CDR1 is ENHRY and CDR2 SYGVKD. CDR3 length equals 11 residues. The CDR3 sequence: CAISAGYEQYF. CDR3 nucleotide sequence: TGTGCCATCAGTGCAGGCTACGAGCAGTACTTC.

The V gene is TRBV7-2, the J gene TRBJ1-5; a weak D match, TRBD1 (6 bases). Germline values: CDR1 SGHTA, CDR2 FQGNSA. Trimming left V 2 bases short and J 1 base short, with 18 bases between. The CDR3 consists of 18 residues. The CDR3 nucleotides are TGTGCCAGCAGCTTACAAGGGGGTTGGGGGGGCAGCAATCAGCCCCAGCATTTT. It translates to CASSLQGGWGGSNQPQHF. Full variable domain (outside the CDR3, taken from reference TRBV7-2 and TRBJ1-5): GAGVSQSPSNKVTEKGKDVELRCDPISGHTALYWYRQSLGQGLEFLIYFQGNSAPDKSGLPSDRFSAERTGGSVSTLTIQRTQQEDSAVYLCASSLQGGWGGSNQPQHFGDGTRLSIL.

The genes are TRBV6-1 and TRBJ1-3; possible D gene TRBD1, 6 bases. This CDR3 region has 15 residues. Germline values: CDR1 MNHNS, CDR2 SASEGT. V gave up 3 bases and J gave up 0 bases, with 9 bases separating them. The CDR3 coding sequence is TGTGCCAGCAGTGAGACAGGCATCTCTGGAAACACCATATATTTT. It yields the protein CASSETGISGNTIYF.

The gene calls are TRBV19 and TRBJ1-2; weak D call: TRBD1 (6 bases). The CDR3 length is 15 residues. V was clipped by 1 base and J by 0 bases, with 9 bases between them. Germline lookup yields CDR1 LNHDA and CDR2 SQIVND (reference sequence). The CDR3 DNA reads TGTGCCAGTAGTATAGGGACAGCTACTAACTATGGCTACACCTTC. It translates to CASSIGTATNYGYTF.

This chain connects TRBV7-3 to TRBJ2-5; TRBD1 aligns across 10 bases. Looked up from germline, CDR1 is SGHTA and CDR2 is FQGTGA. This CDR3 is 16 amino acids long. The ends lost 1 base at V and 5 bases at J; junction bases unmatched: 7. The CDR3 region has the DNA TGTGCCAGCAGCTTAATGGGACAGGGGTCCCGGGAGACCCAGTACTTC. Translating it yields CASSLMGQGSRETQYF.

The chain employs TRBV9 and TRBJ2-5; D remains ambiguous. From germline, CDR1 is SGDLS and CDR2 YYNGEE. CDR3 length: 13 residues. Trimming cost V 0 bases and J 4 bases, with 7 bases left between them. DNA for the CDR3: TGTGCCAGCAGCGTAGTTCTAGGAGAGACCCAGTACTTC. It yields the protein CASSVVLGETQYF.

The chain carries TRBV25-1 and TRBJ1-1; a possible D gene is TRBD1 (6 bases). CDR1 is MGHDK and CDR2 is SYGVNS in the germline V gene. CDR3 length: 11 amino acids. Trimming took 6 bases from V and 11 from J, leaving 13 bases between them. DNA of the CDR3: TGTGCCAGCAGGGATGGACAGCGGGCTTTCTTT. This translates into CASRDGQRAFF.

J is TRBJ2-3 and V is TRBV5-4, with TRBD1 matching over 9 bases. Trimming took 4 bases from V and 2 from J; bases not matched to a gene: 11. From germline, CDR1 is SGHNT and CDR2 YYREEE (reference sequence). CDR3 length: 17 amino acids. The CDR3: CASSPKQTGGSTDTQYF. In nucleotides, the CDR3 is TGTGCCAGCAGCCCTAAACAGACAGGGGGTTCCACAGATACGCAGTATTTT.

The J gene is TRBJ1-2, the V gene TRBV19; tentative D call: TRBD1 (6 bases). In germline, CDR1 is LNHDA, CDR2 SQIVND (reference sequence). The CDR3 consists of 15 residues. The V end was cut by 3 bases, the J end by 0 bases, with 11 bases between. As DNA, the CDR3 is TGTGCCAGTAGTATTCAGGGGAAGACTAACTATGGCTACACCTTC. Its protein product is CASSIQGKTNYGYTF. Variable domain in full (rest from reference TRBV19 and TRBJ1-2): DGGITQSPKYLFRKEGQNVTLSCEQNLNHDAMYWYRQDPGQGLRLIYYSQIVNDFQKGDIAEGYSVSREKKESFPLTVTSAQKNPTAFYLCASSIQGKTNYGYTFGSGTRLTVV.

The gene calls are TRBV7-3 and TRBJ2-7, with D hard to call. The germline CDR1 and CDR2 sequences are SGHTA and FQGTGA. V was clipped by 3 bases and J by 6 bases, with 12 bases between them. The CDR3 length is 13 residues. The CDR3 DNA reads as TGTGCCAGCAGCTTTATAAAAGCATCCGAGCAGTACTTC. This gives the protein CASSFIKASEQYF. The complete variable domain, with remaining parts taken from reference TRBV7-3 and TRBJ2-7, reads GAGVSQTPSNKVTEKGKYVELRCDPISGHTALYWYRQSLGQGPEFLIYFQGTGAADDSGLPNDRFFAVRPEGSVSTLKIQRTERGDSAVYLCASSFIKASEQYFGPGTRLTVT.

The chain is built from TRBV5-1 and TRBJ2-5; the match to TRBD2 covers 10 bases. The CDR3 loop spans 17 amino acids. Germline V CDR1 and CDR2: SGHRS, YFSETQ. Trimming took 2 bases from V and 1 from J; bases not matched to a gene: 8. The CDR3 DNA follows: TGCGCCAGCAGCTTCCTAGCGGGGGCCCTCCGCCAAGAGACCCAGTACTTC. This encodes CASSFLAGALRQETQYF.

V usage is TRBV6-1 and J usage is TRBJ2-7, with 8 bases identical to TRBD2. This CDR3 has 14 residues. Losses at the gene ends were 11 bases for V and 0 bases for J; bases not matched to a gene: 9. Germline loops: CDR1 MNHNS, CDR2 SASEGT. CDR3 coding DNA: TGTGCCCCTACAACTCTAGCGGGCTCCTACGAGCAGTACTTC. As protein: CAPTTLAGSYEQYF.

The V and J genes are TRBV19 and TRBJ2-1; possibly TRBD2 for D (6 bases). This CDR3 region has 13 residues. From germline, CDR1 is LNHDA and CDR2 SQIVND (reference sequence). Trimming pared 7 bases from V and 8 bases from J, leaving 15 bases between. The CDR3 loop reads CASNPGVSDEQFF. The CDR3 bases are TGTGCCAGTAACCCGGGGGTTTCGGATGAGCAGTTCTTC.